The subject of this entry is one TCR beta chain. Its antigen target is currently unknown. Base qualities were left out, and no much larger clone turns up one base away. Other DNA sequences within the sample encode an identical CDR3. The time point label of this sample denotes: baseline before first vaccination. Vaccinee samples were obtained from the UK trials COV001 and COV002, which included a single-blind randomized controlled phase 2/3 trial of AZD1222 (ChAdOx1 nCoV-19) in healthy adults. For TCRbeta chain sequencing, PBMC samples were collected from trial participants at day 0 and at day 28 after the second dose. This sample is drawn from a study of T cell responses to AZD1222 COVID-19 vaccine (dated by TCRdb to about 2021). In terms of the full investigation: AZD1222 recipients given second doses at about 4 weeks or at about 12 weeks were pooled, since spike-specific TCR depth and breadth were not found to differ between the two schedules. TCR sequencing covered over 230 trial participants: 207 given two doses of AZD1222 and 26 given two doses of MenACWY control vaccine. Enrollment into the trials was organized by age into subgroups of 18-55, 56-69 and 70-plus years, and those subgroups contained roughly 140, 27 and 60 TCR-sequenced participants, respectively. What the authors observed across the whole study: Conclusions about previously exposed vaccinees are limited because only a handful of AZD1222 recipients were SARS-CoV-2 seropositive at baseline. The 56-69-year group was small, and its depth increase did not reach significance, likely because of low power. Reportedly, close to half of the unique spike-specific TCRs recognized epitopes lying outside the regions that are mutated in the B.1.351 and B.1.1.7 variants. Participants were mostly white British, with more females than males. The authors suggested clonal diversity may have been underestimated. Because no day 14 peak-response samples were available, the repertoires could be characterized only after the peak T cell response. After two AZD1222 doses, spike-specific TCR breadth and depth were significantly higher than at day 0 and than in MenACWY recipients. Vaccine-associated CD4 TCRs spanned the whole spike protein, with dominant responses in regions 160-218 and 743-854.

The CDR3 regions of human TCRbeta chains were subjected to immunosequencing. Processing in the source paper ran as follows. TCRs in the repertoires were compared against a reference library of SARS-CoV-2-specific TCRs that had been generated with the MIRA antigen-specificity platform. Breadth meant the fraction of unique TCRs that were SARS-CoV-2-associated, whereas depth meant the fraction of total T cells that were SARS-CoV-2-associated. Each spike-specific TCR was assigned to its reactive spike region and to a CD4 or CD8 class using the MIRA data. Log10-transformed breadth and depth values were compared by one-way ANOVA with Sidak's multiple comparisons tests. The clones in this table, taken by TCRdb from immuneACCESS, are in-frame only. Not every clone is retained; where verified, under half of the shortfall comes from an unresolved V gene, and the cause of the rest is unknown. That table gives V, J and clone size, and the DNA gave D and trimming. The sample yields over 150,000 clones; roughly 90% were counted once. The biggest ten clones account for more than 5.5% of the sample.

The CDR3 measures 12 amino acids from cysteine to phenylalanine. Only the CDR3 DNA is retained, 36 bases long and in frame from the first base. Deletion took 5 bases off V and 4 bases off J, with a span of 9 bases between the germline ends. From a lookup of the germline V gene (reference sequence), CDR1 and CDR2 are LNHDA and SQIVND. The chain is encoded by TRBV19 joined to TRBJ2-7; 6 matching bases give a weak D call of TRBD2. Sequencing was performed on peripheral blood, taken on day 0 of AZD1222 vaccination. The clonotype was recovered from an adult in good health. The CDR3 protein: CASSPGGYEQYF. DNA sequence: TGTGCCAGTAGTCCTGGAGGGTACGAGCAGTACTTC.